This entry lists 9 T cell receptor beta chains sequenced from one sample in a study of OX40 agonist ivuxolimab in advanced cancers. Sequencing was performed with immunoSEQ multiplex PCR; in TCRdb, only in-frame clones are kept and a portion is missing. Of 40,000 to 50,000 clones in the sample, about 86% were seen once. The source was CD4+ or CD8+ T cells sorted from blood, collected in a trial of the OX40 agonist ivuxolimab. These TCRs come from an adult with an advanced solid tumor such as melanoma, head and neck, liver or kidney cancer.

This rearrangement joins TRBV6-6 to TRBJ2-1, with D perhaps assigned TRBD1 or TRBD2 (5 bases each). This CDR3 comprises 11 residues. Germline V lookup: CDR1 MNHNY, CDR2 SVGAGI (reference sequence). The V and J ends lost 3 bases and 10 bases respectively, with 7 bases between them. In DNA form, the CDR3 reads TGTGCCAGCAGTTATGGGGGAGAGCAGTTCTTC. Its protein is CASSYGGEQFF.

The chain has TRBV5-4 and TRBJ2-3; TRBD1 matches at 8 bases. The CDR3 spans 16 residues. J lost 0 bases, V lost 0 bases, and 3 bases had no gene match. Germline lookup yields CDR1 SGHNT and CDR2 YYREEE (reference sequence). The CDR3 spells CASSLDRGLSTDTQYF. CDR3 bases: TGTGCCAGCAGCTTGGACAGGGGGTTAAGCACAGATACGCAGTATTTT. Filled out from reference TRBV5-4 and TRBJ2-3, the complete variable domain reads ETGVTQSPTHLIKTRGQQVTLRCSSQSGHNTVSWYQQALGQGPQFIFQYYREEENGRGNFPPRFSGLQFPNYSSELNVNALELDDSALYLCASSLDRGLSTDTQYFGPGTRLTVL.

This clone has just one count. This rearrangement joins TRBV19 to TRBJ1-2; D gene ambiguous. The CDR3 spans 14 residues. Trimming removed 6 bases at V and 1 base at J, with 12 bases between. Germline CDR1 reads LNHDA; CDR2 reads SQIVND (reference sequence). The CDR3 reads CASSVRADNYGYTF. DNA of the CDR3: TGTGCCAGTAGCGTACGGGCCGATAACTATGGCTACACCTTC.

This sequence joins TRBV9 and TRBJ2-2; a weak D match, TRBD1 (6 bases). The CDR3 length is 15 residues. The germline V gene encodes CDR1 SGDLS and CDR2 YYNGEE. The V end was cut by 0 bases, the J end by 2 bases, with 8 bases between. The CDR3 DNA reads TGTGCCAGCAGCGTAGGACAGGACAACACCGGGGAGCTGTTTTTT. This encodes CASSVGQDNTGELFF.

The V and J genes are TRBV2 and TRBJ2-7; the D is unclear. Germline CDR1 is SNHLY and CDR2 is FYNNEI. The CDR3 is 11 residues long. The germline V and J ends were trimmed by 3 bases and 3 bases, with 3 bases remaining between them. The CDR3 DNA reads as TGTGCCAGCAGTGATAACTACGAGCAGTACTTC. Residues: CASSDNYEQYF.

This sequence joins TRBV7-6 and TRBJ2-3; 9 nucleotides line up with TRBD1. The CDR3 sequence is 17 residues long. Trimming at V came to 4 bases and at J to 1 base, leaving 9 bases not matched to a gene. Germline V gene data show CDR1 as SGHVS and CDR2 as FNYEAQ. In DNA, the CDR3 is TGTGCCAGCAGCTACCCTAGAACAGGGGGCGGCACAGATACGCAGTATTTT. Residues: CASSYPRTGGGTDTQYF. The full variable domain, with the rest looked up from reference TRBV7-6 and TRBJ2-3, is GAGVSQSPRYKVTKRGQDVALRCDPISGHVSLYWYRQALGQGPEFLTYFNYEAQQDKSGLPNDRFSAERPEGSISTLTIQRTEQRDSAMYRCASSYPRTGGGTDTQYFGPGTRLTVL.

The J gene is TRBJ2-1, the V gene TRBV19, with D possibly TRBD2 on 6 matching bases. The CDR3 sequence is 18 residues long. The V gene lost 4 bases and the J gene lost 8 bases, with 27 bases spanning the gap. Per germline, CDR1 LNHDA and CDR2 SQIVND (reference sequence). This chain's CDR3 is CASSTPVTRLGLVDEQFF. DNA of the CDR3: TGTGCCAGTAGTACCCCCGTGACTAGATTAGGGCTCGTCGATGAGCAGTTCTTC.

The V gene is TRBV30, the J gene TRBJ2-2, with TRBD1 matching over 7 bases. This CDR3 has 15 residues. V dropped 2 bases and J dropped 1; count of bases not matched to a gene: 4. Per germline, CDR1 GTSNPN and CDR2 SVGIG (reference sequence). CDR3 loop: CAWSTGEWNTGELFF. In DNA, the CDR3 is TGTGCCTGGAGTACAGGGGAGTGGAACACCGGGGAGCTGTTTTTT.

V and J are TRBV20-1 and TRBJ2-1; D is uncertain. The CDR3 is made up of 10 amino acids. Trimming took off 1 base at V and 10 bases at J, with 5 bases between the two ends. The germline V gene has CDR1 DFQATT and CDR2 SNEGSKA (reference sequence). CDR3 region: CSARVAEQFF. CDR3 coding DNA: TGCAGTGCTAGAGTGGCGGAGCAGTTCTTC.